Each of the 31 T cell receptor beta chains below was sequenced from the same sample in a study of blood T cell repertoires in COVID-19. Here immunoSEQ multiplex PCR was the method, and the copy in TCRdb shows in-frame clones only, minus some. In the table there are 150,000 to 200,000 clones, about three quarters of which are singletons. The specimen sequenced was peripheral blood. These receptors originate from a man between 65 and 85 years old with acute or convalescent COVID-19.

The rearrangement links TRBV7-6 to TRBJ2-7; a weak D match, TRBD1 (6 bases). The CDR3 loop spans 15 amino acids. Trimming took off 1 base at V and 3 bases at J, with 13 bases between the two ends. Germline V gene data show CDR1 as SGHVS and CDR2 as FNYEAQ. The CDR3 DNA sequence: TGTGCCAGCAGCTTAGGGGGGCAGGGGAACTACGAGCAGTACTTC. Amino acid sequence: CASSLGGQGNYEQYF.

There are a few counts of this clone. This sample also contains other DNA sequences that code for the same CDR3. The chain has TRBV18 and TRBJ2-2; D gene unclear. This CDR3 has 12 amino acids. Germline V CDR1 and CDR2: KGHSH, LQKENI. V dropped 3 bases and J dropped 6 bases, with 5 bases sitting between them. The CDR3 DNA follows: TGTGCCAGCTCACCTTCTCCCGGGGAGCTGTTTTTT. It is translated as CASSPSPGELFF.

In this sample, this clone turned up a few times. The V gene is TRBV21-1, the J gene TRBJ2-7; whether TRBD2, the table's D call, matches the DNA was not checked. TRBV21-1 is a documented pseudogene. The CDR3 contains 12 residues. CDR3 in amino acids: CASSKSSYEQYF. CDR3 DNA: TGTGCCAGCAGCAAGAGCTCCTACGAGCAGTACTTC.

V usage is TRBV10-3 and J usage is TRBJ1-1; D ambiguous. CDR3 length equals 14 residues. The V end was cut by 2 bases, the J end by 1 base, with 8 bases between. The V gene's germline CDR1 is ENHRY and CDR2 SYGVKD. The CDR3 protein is CAISERERNTEAFF. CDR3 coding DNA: TGTGCCATCAGTGAGAGGGAGAGGAACACTGAAGCTTTCTTT.

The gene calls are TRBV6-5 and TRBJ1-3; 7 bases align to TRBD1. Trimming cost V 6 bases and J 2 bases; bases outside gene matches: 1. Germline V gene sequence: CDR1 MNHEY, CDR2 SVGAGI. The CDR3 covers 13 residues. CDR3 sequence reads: CASRGQPGNTIYF. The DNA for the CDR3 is TGTGCCAGCAGGGGACAGCCTGGAAACACCATATATTTT.

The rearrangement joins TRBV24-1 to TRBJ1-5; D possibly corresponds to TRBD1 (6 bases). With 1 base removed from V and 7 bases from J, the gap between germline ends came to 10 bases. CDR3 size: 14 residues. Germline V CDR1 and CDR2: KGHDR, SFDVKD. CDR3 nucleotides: TGTGCCACCAGTGATTTTACAGGGAGCCAGCCCCAGCATTTT. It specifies CATSDFTGSQPQHF.

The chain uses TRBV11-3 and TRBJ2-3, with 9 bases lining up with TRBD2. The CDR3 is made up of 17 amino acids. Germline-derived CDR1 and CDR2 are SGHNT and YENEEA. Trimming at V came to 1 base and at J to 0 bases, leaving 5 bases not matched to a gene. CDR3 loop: CASSLGGAGGSTDTQYF. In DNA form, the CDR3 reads TGTGCCAGCAGCTTAGGGGGCGCGGGAGGGAGCACAGATACGCAGTATTTT. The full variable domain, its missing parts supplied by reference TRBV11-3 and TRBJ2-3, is EAGVVQSPRYKIIEKKQPVAFWCNPISGHNTLYWYLQNLGQGPELLIRYENEEAVDDSQLPKDRFSAERLKGVDSTLKIQPAELGDSAVYLCASSLGGAGGSTDTQYFGPGTRLTVL.

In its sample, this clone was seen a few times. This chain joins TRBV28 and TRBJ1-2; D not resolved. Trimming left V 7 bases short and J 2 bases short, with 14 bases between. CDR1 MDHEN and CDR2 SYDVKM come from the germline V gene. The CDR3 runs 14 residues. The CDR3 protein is CASTPSVRNYGYTF. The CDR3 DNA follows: TGTGCCAGCACCCCGTCAGTCCGAAACTATGGCTACACCTTC.

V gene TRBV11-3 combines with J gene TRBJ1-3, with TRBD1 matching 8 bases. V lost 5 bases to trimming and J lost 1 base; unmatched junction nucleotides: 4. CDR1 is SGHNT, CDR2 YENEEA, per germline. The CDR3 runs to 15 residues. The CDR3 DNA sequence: TGTGCCAGCAGCACCCAGGGGGCATCTGGAAACACCATATATTTT. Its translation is CASSTQGASGNTIYF.

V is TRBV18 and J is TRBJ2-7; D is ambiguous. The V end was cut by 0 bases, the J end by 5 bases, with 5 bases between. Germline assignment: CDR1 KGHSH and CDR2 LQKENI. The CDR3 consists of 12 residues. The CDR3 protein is CASSPPSDEQYF. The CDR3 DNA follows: TGTGCCAGCTCACCACCGTCGGACGAGCAGTACTTC.

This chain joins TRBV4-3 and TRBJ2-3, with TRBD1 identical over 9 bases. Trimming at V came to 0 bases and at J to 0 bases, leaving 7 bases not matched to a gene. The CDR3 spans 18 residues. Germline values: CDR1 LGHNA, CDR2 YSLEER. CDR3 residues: CASSQDPLGTGSTDTQYF. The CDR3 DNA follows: TGCGCCAGCAGCCAAGATCCTCTGGGGACAGGGAGCACAGATACGCAGTATTTT.

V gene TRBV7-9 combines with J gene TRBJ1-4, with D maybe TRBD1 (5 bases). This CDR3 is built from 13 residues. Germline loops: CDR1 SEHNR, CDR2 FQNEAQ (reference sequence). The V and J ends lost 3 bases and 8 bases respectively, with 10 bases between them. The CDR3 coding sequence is TGTGCCAGCAGCTTCCAGGGAAACGAAAAACTGTTTTTT. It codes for CASSFQGNEKLFF.

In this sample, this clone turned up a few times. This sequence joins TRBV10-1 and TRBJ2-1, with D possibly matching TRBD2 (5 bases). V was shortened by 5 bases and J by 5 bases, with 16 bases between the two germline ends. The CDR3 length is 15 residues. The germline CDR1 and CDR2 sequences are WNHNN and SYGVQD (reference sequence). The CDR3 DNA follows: TGCGCCAGCAGTCTGACCTCCGGGAAGGACAATGAGCAGTTCTTC. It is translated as CASSLTSGKDNEQFF.

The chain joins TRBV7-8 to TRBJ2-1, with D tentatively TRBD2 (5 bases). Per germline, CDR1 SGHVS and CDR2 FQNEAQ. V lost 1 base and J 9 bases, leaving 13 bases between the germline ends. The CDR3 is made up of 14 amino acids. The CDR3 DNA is TGTGCCAGCAGCTTAGAAGTATCCGGAGGTGAGCAGTTCTTC. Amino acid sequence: CASSLEVSGGEQFF.

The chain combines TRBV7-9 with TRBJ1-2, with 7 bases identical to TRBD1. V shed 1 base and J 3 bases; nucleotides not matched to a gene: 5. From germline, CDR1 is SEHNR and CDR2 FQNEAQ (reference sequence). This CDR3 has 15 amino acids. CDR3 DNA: TGTGCCAGCAGCTTAGGAGGGGGCGGTGACTATGGCTACACCTTC. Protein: CASSLGGGGDYGYTF. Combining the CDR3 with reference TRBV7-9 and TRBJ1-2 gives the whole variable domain DTGVSQNPRHKITKRGQNVTFRCDPISEHNRLYWYRQTLGQGPEFLTYFQNEAQLEKSRLLSDRFSAERPKGSFSTLEIQRTEQGDSAMYLCASSLGGGGDYGYTFGSGTRLTVV.

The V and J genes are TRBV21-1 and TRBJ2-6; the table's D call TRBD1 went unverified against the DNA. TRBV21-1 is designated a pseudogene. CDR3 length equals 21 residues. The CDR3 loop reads CASSGGTGNGQLPSGANVLTF. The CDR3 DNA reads TGTGCCAGCTCCGGGGGGACAGGGAATGGGCAACTTCCCTCTGGGGCCAACGTCCTGACTTTC.

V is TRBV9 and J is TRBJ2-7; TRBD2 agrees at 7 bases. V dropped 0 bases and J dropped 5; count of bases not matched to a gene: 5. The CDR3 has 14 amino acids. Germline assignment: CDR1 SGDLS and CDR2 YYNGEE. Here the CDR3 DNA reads TGTGCCAGCAGCGTAGAGGGAGCGGGAAACGAGCAGTACTTC. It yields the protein CASSVEGAGNEQYF.

CDR3 DNA sequence: TGTGCCAGCAGCCAGAATGGTTTACCCCTCCACTTT. Protein: CASSQNGLPLHF. The rearrangement uses TRBV27 and TRBJ1-6; D is ambiguous. The germline gives CDR1 MNHEY, CDR2 SMNVEV (reference sequence). The CDR3 totals 12 residues. V was pared by 6 bases and J by 12 bases, with 12 bases between.

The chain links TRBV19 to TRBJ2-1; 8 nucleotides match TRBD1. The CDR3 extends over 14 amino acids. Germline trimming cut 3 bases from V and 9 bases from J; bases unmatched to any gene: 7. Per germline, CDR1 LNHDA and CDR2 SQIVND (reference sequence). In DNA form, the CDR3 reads TGTGCCAGTAGTATCACAGGGGGGTGGACTGAGCAGTTCTTC. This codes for CASSITGGWTEQFF. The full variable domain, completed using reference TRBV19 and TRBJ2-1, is DGGITQSPKYLFRKEGQNVTLSCEQNLNHDAMYWYRQDPGQGLRLIYYSQIVNDFQKGDIAEGYSVSREKKESFPLTVTSAQKNPTAFYLCASSITGGWTEQFFGPGTRLTVL.

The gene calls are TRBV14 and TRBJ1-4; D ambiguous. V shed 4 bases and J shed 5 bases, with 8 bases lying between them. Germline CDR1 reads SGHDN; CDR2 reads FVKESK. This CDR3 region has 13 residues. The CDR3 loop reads CASSRGINEKLFF. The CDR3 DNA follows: TGTGCCAGCAGCCGAGGGATAAATGAAAAACTGTTTTTT.

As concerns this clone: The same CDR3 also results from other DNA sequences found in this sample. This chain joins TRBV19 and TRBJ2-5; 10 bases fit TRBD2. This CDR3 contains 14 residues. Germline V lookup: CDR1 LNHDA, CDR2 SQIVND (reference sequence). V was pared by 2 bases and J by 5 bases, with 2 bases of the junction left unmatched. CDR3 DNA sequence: TGTGCCAGTAGTATACTAGCGGGAGTTGAGACCCAGTACTTC. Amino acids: CASSILAGVETQYF.

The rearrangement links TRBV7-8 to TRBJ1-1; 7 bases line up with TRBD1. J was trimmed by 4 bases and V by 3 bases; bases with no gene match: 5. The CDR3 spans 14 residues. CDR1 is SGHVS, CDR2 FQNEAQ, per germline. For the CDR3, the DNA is TGTGCCAGCAGCTTTGGACAGGCAACCACTGAAGCTTTCTTT. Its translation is CASSFGQATTEAFF.

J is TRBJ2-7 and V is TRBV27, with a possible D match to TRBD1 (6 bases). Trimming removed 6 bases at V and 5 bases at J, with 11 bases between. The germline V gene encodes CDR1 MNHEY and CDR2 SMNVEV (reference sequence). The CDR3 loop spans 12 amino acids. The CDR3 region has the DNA TGTGCCAGCAGAGGGGGTCTCCACGAGCAGTACTTC. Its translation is CASRGGLHEQYF.

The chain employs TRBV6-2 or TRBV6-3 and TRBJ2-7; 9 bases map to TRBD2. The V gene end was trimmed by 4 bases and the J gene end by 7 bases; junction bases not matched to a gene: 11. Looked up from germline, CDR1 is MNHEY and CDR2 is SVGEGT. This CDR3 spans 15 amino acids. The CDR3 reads CASSWSPSGTEEQYF. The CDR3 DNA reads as TGTGCCAGCAGTTGGTCGCCTAGCGGGACGGAGGAGCAGTACTTC.

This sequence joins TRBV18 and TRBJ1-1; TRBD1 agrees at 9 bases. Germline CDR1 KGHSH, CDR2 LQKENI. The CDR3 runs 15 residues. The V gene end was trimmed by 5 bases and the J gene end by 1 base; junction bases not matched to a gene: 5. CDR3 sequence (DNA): TGTGCCAGCTCAACAAGGACAGGGGCGAACACTGAAGCTTTCTTT. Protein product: CASSTRTGANTEAFF. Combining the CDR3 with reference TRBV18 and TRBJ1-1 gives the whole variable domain NAGVMQNPRHLVRRRGQEARLRCSPMKGHSHVYWYRQLPEEGLKFMVYLQKENIIDESGMPKERFSAEFPKEGPSILRIQQVVRGDSAAYFCASSTRTGANTEAFFGQGTRLTVV.

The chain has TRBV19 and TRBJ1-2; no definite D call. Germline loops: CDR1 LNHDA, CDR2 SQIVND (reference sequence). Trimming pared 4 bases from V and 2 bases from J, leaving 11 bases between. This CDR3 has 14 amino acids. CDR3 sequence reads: CASSTTQKNYGYTF. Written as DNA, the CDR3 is TGTGCCAGTAGTACGACACAAAAGAACTATGGCTACACCTTC. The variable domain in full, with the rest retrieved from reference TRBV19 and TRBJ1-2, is DGGITQSPKYLFRKEGQNVTLSCEQNLNHDAMYWYRQDPGQGLRLIYYSQIVNDFQKGDIAEGYSVSREKKESFPLTVTSAQKNPTAFYLCASSTTQKNYGYTFGSGTRLTVV.

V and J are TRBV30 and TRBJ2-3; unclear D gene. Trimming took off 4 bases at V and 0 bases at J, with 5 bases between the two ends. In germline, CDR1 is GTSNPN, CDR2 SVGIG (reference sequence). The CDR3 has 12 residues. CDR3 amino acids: CAWTRSTDTQYF. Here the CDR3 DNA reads TGTGCCTGGACTAGGAGCACAGATACGCAGTATTTT.

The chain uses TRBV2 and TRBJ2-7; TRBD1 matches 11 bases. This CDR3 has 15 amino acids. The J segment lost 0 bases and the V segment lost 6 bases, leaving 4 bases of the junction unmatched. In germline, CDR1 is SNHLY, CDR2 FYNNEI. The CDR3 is CASRRGTGGSYEQYF. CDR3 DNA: TGTGCCAGCAGGAGAGGGACAGGGGGCTCCTACGAGCAGTACTTC.

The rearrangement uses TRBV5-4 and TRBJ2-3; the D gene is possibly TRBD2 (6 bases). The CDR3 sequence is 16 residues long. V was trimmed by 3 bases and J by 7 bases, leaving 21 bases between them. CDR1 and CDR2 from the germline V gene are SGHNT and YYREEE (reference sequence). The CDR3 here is CASSSGLWGEDNTQYF. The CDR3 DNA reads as TGTGCCAGCAGCTCCGGTTTGTGGGGGGAAGATAATACGCAGTATTTT.

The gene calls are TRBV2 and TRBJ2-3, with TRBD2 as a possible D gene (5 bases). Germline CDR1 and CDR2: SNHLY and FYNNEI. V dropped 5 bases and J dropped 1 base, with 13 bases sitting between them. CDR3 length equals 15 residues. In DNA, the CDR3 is TGTGCCAGCAGTACGCGGGCCGGGGGCACAGATACGCAGTATTTT. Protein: CASSTRAGGTDTQYF.

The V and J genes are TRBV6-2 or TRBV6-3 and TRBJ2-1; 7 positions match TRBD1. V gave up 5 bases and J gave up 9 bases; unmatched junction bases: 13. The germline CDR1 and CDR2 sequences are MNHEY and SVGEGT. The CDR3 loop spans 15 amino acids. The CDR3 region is CASSRIETGAIEQFF. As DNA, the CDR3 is TGTGCCAGCAGTCGGATCGAAACAGGGGCTATTGAGCAGTTCTTC.